The source of this T cell receptor beta chain is a study of blood T cell repertoires in COVID-19. Study at large: Acute and convalescent COVID-19 specimens originated in the United States, Italy and Spain.

This clone has just one count. The CDR3 is made up of 15 amino acids. Germline V CDR1 and CDR2: MNHEY, SVGAGI. V lost 6 bases, J lost 1 base, and 8 bases stayed unmatched. Produced via immunoSEQ multiplex PCR; TCRdb's table is partial and in-frame only. The sample has approximately 490,000 clones, 87% seen once. Sequencing was carried out using PBMCs or T cells enriched from blood (not recorded which). V usage is TRBV6-5 and J usage is TRBJ1-1; 7 nucleotides match TRBD1. The sequence was collected from a woman aged 18-35 years who had recovered from COVID-19. The CDR3 DNA sequence: TGTGCCAGCAGCAAAATCCGACAGGGGAACACTGAAGCTTTCTTT. It yields the protein CASSKIRQGNTEAFF.